The source of this TCR beta chain is a study of tumor-infiltrating lymphocytes in primary liver carcinoma. Study as a whole: Sample counts of productive TCRbeta reads spanned roughly 3.5 to 8 million; these counts were similar across tissue types.

The V and J ends lost 4 bases and 9 bases, in that order; junction bases with no gene match: 6. The germline V gene has CDR1 SEHNR and CDR2 FQNEAQ (reference sequence). The CDR3 consists of 14 residues. TCR beta cDNA was reverse-transcribed from about 0.45 ug of total RNA. The reaction used a constant-region primer and ProtoScript II reverse transcriptase. Researchers made the TCR beta libraries by running three nested multiplex PCR rounds with slightly modified ARM-PCR. Running about 11 cycles apiece, the first two PCR rounds relied on TRBV1-TRBV30 forward primers together with a C-beta reverse primer. Via MiXCR, TCRdb re-called the multiplex PCR reads, giving one row per CDR3 protein. The sample records roughly 55,000 distinct CDR3 sequences, less than 85% being singletons. This clonotype came up a few times. RNA and DNA were co-extracted from roughly 20-30 mg of unsorted bulk tissue. Patients were chronically HBV-infected and treatment-naive.

This sequence was found in a man aged 40-49 years with primary liver carcinoma and hepatitis B virus infection. The chain has TRBV7-9 and TRBJ2-4; TRBD1 aligns across 10 bases. The sample comprised liver tumor tissue from sampling region 2. Stated subset: tumor region T2, inferior pole. The CDR3 DNA is TGTGCCAGCAGCTCGACAGGGGGCGGGGGCATTCAGTACTTC. Its translation: CASSSTGGGGIQYF.